This TCR beta chain was recovered during a study of response to subunit inactivated influenza vaccine. This CDR3 contains 18 residues. CDR1 is SGHAT and CDR2 is FQNNGV in the germline V gene. About this clonotype: Its specificity is not known. Germline is not matched at one junction end, which may reflect a read error.

TCRdb ran MiXCR on the RT-PCR reads and lists one entry per CDR3 protein. Counted here are hundreds of thousands of distinct CDR3 sequences, about 10% occurring once; the ten biggest clones make up about 10%. General study findings and limits: Authors suggested that a seasonal influenza vaccination recruits few new T cells each time.

This receptor was taken from a man aged 45-65 years who received an inactivated influenza vaccine. The input for sequencing was PBMCs from blood, taken on the day of vaccination. The chain employs TRBV11-2 and TRBJ2-5; 9 nucleotides line up with TRBD2. As DNA, the CDR3 is TGTGCCAGCAGAACACCGTGGCTAGCGGGAAAATCGGATAGGTGGGGCCACTTC. It codes for CASRTPWLAGKSDRWGHF.